The clone carrying this T cell receptor beta chain was counted a few times. Its antigen is unidentified. The CDR3 sequence is 13 residues long. V was cut by 5 bases and J by 10 bases, with 17 bases left in between. From germline, CDR1 is SGHTA and CDR2 FQGTGA. The source of the sample is a study of early T cells in non-severe SARS-CoV-2 infection. The wider study: Unsorted whole blood bulk RNA was sequenced, with unpaired chains. Whole-study findings and limits: Lookups in VDJdb leaned toward anti-spike CD8 responses and missed private and CD4 specificities.

Tagging with unique molecular identifiers was applied to individual cDNA molecules. TCRdb called the 5' RACE reads again in MiXCR, with one record for every CDR3 protein. Here the sample spans around 82,000 distinct CDR3 sequences, about 12% being singletons. The material sequenced was whole blood. This clonotype was sampled from an adult who was a healthcare worker with PCR-confirmed SARS-CoV-2 infection or an uninfected control (not recorded which). This chain connects TRBV7-3 to TRBJ1-1, with D uncertain. The CDR3 spells CASSPPGGVRAFF. The CDR3 DNA reads TGTGCCAGCAGCCCCCCTGGCGGGGTGAGAGCTTTCTTT.